This T cell receptor (beta chain) was sequenced for a study of shared clonotypes between healthy human individuals. Across the whole study: Per-donor plates numbered three CD4 naive, three CD4 memory, two CD8 naive and one CD8 memory. Study results and limitations: Naive subsets generally exceeded memory subsets in estimated richness. Researchers sampled only blood; tissue repertoires likely differ.

Details on this clone: Its antigen is as yet unknown.

Profiling relied on immunoSEQ multiplex PCR, and the TCRdb table lists in-frame clones only, not all of them. The sample contains roughly 2 million clones, 90% to 95% of which appear only once. The V and J ends lost 2 bases and 5 bases respectively, with 6 bases between them. The length of the CDR3 is 12 residues. Germline-derived CDR1 and CDR2 are GTSNPN and SVGIG (reference sequence). The sample comprised naive CD4+ T cells sorted from blood. Subset described: CD45RA+ positively selected. The chain employs TRBV30 and TRBJ2-2; D unclear. This clonotype was sampled from a man in his late teens or twenties in good health. Here the CDR3 DNA reads TGTGCCTGGAGTTGGGTAACCGGGGAGCTGTTTTTT. It specifies CAWSWVTGELFF.